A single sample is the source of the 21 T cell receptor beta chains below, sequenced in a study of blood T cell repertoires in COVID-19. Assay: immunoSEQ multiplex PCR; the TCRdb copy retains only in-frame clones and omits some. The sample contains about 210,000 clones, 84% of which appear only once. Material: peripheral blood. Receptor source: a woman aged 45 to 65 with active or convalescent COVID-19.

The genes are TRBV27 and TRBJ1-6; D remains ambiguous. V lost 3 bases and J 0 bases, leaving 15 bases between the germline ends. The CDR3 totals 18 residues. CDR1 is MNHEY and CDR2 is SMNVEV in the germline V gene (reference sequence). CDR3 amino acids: CASSLRARGSSYNSPLHF. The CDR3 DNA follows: TGTGCCAGCAGTTTGAGGGCTCGCGGGAGCTCCTATAATTCACCCCTCCACTTT.

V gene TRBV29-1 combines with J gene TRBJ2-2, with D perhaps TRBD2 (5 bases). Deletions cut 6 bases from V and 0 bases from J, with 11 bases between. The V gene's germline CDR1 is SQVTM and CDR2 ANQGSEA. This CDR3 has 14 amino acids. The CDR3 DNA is TGCAGCGTCCCCCCAGCGGCGAACACCGGGGAGCTGTTTTTT. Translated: CSVPPAANTGELFF.

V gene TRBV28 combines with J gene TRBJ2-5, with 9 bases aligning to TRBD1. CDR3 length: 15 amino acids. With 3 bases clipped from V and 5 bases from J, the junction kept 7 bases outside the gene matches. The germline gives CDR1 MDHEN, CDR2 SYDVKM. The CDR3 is CASSFAGQGGETQYF. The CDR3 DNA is TGTGCCAGCAGTTTTGCGGGACAGGGTGGTGAGACCCAGTACTTC.

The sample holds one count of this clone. CDR3 coding DNA: TGTGCCAGCAGTCTCAACACCTATGGCTACACCTTC. Translating it yields CASSLNTYGYTF. The chain recombines TRBV28 with TRBJ1-2; no firm D call. V shed 5 bases and J shed 4 bases, with 8 bases lying between them. This CDR3 comprises 12 residues. Germline V gene data show CDR1 as MDHEN and CDR2 as SYDVKM.

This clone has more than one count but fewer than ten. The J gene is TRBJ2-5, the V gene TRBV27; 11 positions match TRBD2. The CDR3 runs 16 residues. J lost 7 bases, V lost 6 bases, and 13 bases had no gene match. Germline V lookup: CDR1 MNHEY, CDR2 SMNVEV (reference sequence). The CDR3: CASSIKTSGGVGTQYF. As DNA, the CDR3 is TGTGCCAGCAGCATTAAAACTAGCGGGGGTGTGGGGACCCAGTACTTC.

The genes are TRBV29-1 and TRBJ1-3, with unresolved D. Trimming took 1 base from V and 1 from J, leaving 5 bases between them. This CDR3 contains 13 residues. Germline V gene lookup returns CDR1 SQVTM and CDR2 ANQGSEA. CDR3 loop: CSVEGGSGNTIYF. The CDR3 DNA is TGCAGCGTTGAAGGAGGTTCTGGAAACACCATATATTTT.

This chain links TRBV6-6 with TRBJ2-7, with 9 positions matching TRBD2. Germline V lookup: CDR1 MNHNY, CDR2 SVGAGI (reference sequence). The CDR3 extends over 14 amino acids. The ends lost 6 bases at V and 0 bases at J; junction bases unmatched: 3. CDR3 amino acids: CASRPSGASYEQYV. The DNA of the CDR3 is TGTGCCAGCAGGCCTAGCGGGGCCTCCTACGAGCAGTACGTC.

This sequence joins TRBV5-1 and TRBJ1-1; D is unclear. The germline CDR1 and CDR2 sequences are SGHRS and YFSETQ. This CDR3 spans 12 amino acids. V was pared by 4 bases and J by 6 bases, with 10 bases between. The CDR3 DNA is TGCGCCAGCAGCGTCACTGCCGCTGAAGCTTTCTTT. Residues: CASSVTAAEAFF.

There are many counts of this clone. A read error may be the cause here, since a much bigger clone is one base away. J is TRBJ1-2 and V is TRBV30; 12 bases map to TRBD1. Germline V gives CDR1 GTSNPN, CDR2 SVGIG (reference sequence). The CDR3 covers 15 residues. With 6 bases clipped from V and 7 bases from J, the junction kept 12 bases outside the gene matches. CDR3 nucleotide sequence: TGTGCCTGTTATAAAACGGGGACAGGGGGCTCTGGCTACACCTTC. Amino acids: CACYKTGTGGSGYTF.

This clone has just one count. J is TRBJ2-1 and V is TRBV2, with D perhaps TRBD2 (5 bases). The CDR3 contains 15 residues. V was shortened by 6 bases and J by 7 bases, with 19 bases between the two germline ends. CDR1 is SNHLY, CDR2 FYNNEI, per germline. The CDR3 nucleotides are TGTGCCAGCAGGATTGAGGCGGGCCGAGGGAATGAGCAGTTCTTC. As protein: CASRIEAGRGNEQFF.

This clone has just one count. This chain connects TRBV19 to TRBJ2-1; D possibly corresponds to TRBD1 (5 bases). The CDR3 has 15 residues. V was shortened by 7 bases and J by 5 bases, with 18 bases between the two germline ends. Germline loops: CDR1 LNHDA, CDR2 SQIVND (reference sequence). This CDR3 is CASNIDLMGHNEQFF. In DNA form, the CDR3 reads TGTGCCAGTAACATCGACCTCATGGGGCACAATGAGCAGTTCTTC.

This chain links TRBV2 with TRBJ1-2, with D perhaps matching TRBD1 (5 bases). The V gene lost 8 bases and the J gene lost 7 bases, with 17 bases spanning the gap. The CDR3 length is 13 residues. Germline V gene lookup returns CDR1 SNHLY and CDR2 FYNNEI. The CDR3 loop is CASLLEGLGGYTF. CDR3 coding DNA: TGTGCCAGCCTCTTGGAGGGGCTGGGTGGCTACACCTTC.

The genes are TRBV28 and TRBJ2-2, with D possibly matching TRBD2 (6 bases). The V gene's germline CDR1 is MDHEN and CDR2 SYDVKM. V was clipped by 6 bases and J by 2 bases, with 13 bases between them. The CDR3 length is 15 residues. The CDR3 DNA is TGTGCCAGCAGGGGGGGTTCCAGAAACACCGGGGAGCTGTTTTTT. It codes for CASRGGSRNTGELFF.

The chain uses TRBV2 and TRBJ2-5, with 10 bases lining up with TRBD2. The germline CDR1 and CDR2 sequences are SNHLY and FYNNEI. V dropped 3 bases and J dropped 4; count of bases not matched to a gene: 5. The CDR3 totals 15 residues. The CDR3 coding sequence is TGTGCCAGCAGTGACCTAGCGGGGGTGGCAGAGACCCAGTACTTC. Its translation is CASSDLAGVAETQYF.

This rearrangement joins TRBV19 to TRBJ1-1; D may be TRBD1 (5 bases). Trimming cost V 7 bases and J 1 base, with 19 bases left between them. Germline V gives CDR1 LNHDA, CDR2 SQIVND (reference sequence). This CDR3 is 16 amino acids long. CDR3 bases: TGTGCCAGTACCCGCGGGTCGGGGGGGACGAACACTGAAGCTTTCTTT. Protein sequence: CASTRGSGGTNTEAFF.

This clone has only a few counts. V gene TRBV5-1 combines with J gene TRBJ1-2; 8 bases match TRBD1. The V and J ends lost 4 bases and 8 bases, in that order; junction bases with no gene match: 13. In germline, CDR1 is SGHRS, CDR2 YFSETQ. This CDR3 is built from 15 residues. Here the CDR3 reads CASSPSGGGFVGYTF. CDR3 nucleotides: TGCGCCAGCAGCCCGTCAGGGGGCGGATTTGTCGGCTACACCTTC.

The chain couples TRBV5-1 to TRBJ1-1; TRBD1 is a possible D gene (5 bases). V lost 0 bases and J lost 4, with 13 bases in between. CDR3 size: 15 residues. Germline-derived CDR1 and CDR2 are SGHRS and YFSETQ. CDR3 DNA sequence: TGCGCCAGCAGCTTGGTTCCAGGGTCGGTCACTGAAGCTTTCTTT. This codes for CASSLVPGSVTEAFF.

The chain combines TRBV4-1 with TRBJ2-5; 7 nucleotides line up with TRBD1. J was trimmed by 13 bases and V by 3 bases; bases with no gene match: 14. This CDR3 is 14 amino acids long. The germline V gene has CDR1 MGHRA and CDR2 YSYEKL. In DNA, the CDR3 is TGCGCCAGCAGCCATGATACAGGGGAAGGGCAGCGGTACTTC. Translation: CASSHDTGEGQRYF.

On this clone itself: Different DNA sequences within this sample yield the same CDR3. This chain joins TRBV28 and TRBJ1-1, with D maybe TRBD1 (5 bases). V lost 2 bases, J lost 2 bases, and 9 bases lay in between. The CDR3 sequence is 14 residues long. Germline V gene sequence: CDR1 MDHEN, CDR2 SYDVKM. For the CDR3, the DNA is TGTGCCAGCAGTTTACAGGGAGGAAACACTGAAGCTTTCTTT. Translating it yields CASSLQGGNTEAFF.

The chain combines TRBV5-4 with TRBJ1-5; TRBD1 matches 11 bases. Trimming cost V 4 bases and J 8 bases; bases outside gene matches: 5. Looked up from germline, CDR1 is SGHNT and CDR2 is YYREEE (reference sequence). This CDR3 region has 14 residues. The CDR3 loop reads CASSEGQGGKPQHF. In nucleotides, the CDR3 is TGTGCCAGCAGCGAGGGACAGGGGGGGAAGCCCCAGCATTTT.

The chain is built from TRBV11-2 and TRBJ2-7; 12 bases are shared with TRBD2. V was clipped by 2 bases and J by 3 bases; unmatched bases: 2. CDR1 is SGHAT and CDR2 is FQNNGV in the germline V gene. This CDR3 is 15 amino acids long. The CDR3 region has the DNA TGTGCCAGCAGCTTATGGACTAGCGGGGACTACGAGCAGTACGTC. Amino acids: CASSLWTSGDYEQYV.